This paragraph covers one T cell receptor beta chain sequence. Its specificity is unknown. The entry originates in a study of identifying expanded T cells in peripheral blood. Study-level results: Two-week clone count variance significantly increased as total template count grew. Differentially abundant clones: roughly 1.2 between replicates, about 17 at roughly 2 weeks, less than 25 at four.

The protocol was immunoSEQ multiplex PCR, while the TCRdb copy is restricted to in-frame clones and leaves out a portion. This table has 75,000 to 90,000 clones, about 90% appearing once. Germline CDR1 and CDR2: KGHSH and LQKENI. The CDR3 runs to 16 residues. Trimming stripped 1 base from V and 0 bases from J, with 12 bases between. The sequenced material came from blood. The genes are TRBV18 and TRBJ1-1; D possibly corresponds to TRBD1 (5 bases). This TCR was recovered from a person aged 18 to 75 in good health. DNA of the CDR3: TGTGCCAGCTCACCACGGGGGAGCAGCCTGAACACTGAAGCTTTCTTT. Protein sequence: CASSPRGSSLNTEAFF.